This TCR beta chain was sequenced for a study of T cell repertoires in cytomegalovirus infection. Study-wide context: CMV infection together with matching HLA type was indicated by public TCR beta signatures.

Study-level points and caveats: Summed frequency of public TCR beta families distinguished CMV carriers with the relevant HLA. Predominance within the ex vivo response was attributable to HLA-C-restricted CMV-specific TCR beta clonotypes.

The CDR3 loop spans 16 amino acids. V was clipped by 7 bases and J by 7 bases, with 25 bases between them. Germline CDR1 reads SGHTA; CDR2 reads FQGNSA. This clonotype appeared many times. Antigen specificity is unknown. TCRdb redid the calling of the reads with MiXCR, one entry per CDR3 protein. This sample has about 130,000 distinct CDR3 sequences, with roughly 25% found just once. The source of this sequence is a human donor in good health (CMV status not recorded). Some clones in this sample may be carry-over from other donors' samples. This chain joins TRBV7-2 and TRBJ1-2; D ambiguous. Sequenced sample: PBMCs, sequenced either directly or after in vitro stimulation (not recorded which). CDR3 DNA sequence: TGTGCCAGCAAAGCTTCGTACGGGAAAGAAGGATCTGGCTACACCTTC. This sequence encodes CASKASYGKEGSGYTF.